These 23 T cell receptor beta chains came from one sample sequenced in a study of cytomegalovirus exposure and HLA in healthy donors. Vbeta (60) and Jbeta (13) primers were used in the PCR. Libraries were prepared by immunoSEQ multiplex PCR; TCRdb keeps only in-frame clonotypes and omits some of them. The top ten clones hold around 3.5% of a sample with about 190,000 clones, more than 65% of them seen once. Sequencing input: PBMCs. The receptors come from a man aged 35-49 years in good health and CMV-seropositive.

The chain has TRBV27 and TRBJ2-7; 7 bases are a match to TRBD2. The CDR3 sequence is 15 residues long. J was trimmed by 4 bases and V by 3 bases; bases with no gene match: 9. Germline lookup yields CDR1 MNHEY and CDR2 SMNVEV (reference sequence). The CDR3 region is CASSFPDTGGYEQYF. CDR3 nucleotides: TGTGCCAGCAGTTTCCCGGACACGGGGGGATACGAGCAGTACTTC.

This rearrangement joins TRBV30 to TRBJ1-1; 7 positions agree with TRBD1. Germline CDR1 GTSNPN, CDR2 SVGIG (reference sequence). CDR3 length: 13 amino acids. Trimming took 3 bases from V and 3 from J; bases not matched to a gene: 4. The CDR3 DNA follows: TGTGCCTGGAGCCCAGGGGGGTACACTGAAGCTTTCTTT. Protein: CAWSPGGYTEAFF.

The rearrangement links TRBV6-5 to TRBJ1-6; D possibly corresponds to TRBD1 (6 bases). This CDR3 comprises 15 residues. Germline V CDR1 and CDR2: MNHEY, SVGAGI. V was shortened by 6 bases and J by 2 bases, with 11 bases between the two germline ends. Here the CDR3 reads CASSSGQTYNSPLHF. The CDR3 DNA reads TGTGCCAGCAGCTCCGGACAGACCTATAATTCACCCCTCCACTTT.

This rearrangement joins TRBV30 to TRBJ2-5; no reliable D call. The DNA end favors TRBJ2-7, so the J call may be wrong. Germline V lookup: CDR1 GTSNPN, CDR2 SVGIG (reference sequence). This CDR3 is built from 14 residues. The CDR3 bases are TGTGCCTGGAGGGTCAGCAGGATAACCTACGAGCAGTACTTC. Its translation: CAWRVSRITYEQYF.

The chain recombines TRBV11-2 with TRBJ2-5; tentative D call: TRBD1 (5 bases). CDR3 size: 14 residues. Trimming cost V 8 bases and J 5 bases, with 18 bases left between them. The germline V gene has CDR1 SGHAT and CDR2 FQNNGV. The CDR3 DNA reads TGTGCCAGCGGGTTTCCAGGGTATTTCGAGACCCAGTACTTC. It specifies CASGFPGYFETQYF.

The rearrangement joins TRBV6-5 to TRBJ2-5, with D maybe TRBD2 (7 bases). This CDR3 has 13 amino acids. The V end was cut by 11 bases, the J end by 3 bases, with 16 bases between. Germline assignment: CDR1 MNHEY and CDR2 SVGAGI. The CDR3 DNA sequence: TGTGCCGGACAGAGCGGGGCCAAAGAGACCCAGTACTTC. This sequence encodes CAGQSGAKETQYF.

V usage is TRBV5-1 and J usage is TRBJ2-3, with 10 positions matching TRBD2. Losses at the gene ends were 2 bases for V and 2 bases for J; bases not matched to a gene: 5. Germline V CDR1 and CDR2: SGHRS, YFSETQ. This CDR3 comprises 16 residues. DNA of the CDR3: TGCGCCAGCAGCTTAGGGACTAGCGTTGACACAGATACGCAGTATTTT. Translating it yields CASSLGTSVDTDTQYF.

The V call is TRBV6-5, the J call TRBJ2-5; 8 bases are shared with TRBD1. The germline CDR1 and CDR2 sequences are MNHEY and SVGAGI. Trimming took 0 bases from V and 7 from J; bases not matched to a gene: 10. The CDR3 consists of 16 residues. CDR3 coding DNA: TGTGCCAGCAGTTACTCCTCTCGACAGGGGTTAGGGACCCAGTACTTC. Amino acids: CASSYSSRQGLGTQYF.

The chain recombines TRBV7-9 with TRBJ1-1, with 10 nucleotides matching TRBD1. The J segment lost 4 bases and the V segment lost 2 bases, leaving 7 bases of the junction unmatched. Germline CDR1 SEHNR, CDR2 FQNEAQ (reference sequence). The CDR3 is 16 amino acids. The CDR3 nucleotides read TGTGCCAGCAGCTTAACGACAGGGGGCGTCCCCACTGAAGCTTTCTTT. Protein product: CASSLTTGGVPTEAFF.

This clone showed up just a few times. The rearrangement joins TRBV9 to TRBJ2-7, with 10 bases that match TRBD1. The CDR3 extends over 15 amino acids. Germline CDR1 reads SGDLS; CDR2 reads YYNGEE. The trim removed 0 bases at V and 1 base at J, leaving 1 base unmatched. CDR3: CASSVGQGASYEQYF. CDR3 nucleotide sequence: TGTGCCAGCAGCGTAGGACAGGGGGCGTCCTACGAGCAGTACTTC.

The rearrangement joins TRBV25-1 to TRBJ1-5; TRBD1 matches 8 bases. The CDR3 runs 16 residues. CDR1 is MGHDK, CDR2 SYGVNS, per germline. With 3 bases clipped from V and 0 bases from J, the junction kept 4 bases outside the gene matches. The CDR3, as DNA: TGTGCCAGCAGTGAGACAGGGGTAGATAGCAATCAGCCCCAGCATTTT. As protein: CASSETGVDSNQPQHF.

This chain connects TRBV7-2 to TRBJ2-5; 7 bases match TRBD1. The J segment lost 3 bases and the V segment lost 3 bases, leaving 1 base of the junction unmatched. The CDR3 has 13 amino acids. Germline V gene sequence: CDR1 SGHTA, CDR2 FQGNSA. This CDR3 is CASSFGTEETQYF. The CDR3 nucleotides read TGTGCCAGCAGCTTCGGGACAGAAGAGACCCAGTACTTC.

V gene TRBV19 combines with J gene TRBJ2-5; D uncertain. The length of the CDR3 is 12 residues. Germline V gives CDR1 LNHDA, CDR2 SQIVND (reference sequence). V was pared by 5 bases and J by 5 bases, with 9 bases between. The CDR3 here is CASSGIGETQYF. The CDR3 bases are TGTGCCAGTAGTGGAATCGGGGAGACCCAGTACTTC.

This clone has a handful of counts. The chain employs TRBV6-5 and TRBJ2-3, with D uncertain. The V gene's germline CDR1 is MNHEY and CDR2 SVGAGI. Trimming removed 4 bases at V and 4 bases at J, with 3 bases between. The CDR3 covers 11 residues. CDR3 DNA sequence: TGTGCCAGCAGTTTCTCAGATACGCAGTATTTT. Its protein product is CASSFSDTQYF.

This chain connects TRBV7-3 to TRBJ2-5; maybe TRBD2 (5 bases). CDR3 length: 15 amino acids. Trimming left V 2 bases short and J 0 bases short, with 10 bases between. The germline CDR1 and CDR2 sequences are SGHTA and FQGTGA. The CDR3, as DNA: TGTGCCAGCAGCTTATTAACGGGGAACCAAGAGACCCAGTACTTC. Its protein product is CASSLLTGNQETQYF.

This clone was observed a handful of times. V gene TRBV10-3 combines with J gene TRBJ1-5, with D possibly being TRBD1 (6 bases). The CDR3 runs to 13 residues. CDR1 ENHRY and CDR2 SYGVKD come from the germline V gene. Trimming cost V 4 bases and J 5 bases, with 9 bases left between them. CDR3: CAISVSGDQPQHF. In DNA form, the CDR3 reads TGTGCCATCAGTGTCTCAGGGGATCAGCCCCAGCATTTT.

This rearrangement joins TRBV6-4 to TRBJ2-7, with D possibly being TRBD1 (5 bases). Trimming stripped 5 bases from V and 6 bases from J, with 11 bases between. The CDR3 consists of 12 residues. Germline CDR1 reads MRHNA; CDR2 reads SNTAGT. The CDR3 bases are TGTGCCAGCAGTTCCCAGGGAACCGAGCAGTACTTC. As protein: CASSSQGTEQYF.

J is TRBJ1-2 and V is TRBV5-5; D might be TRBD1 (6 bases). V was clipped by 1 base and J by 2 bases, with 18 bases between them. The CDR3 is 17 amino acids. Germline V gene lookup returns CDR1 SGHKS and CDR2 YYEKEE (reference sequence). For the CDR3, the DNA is TGTGCCAGCAGCTTGTGGCAGGGGAAAACCTTGAACTATGGCTACACCTTC. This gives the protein CASSLWQGKTLNYGYTF.

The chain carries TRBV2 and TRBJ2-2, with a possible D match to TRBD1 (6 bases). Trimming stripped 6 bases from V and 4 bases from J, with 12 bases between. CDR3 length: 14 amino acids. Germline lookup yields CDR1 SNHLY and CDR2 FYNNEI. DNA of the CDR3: TGTGCCAGCAGCTGGACAGAAGCCACCGGGGAGCTGTTTTTT. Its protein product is CASSWTEATGELFF.

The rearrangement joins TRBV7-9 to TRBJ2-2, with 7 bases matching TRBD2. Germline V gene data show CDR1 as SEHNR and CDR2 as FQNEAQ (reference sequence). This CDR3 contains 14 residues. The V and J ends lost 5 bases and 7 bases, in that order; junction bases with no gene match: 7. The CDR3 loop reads CASSPSGTGGELFF. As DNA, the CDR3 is TGTGCCAGCAGCCCGAGCGGGACTGGCGGGGAGCTGTTTTTT. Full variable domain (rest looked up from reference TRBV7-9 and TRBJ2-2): DTGVSQNPRHKITKRGQNVTFRCDPISEHNRLYWYRQTLGQGPEFLTYFQNEAQLEKSRLLSDRFSAERPKGSFSTLEIQRTEQGDSAMYLCASSPSGTGGELFFGEGSRLTVL.

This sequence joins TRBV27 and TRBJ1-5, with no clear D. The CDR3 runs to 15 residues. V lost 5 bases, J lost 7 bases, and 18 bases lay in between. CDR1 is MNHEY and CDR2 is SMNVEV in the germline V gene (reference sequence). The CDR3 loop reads CASSPSTGGRQPQHF. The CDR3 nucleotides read TGTGCCAGCAGTCCCTCCACCGGCGGGAGGCAGCCCCAGCATTTT.

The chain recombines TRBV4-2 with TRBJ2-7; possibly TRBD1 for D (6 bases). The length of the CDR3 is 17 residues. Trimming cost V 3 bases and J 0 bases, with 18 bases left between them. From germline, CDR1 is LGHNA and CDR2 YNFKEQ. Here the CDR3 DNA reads TGTGCCAGCAGCCAGGATAACAGGGCCCACTCCTCCTACGAGCAGTACTTC. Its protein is CASSQDNRAHSSYEQYF.

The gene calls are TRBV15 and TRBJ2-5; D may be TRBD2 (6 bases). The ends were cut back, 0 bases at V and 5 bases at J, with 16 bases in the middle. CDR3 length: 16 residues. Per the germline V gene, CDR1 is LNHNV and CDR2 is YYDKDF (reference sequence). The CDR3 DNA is TGTGCCACCAGCAGAGATCGGATGGGGGGATCGGAGACCCAGTACTTC. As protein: CATSRDRMGGSETQYF.